This paragraph covers one T cell receptor beta chain sequence. This sample is drawn from a study of blood T cell repertoires in COVID-19. V lost 6 bases, J lost 5 bases, and 17 bases lay in between. The CDR3 spans 14 residues. The germline CDR1 and CDR2 sequences are MDHEN and SYDVKM. This table comes from immunoSEQ multiplex PCR, and its TCRdb copy is limited to in-frame clones, with some not included. Here the sample spans about 34,000 clones, approximately 88% being singletons. This clonotype was sampled from a man aged 55 to 70 with active COVID-19. Sequenced: peripheral blood. The rearrangement links TRBV28 to TRBJ2-7, with a weak D call TRBD1 (6 bases). CDR3 bases: TGTGCCAGCAGCCGAGCAGGGGTGTCGGACGAGCAGTACTTC. Its protein product is CASSRAGVSDEQYF.